One sample yielded the 31 T cell receptor beta chains listed below, sequenced in a study of T cells in Graves' hyperthyroidism and ophthalmopathy. TCR beta CDR3 regions were amplified from RNA. The TCR CDR3 was amplified in a first-round RT-PCR using the HTBI primer set. TCRdb itself ran the multiplex PCR reads through MiXCR, one entry per CDR3 protein. This table holds about 770,000 distinct CDR3 sequences, 18% found once. The sequencing sample was made of blood. All receptors derive from a woman in her 50s with Graves' hyperthyroidism that later progressed to Graves' ophthalmopathy.

In this sample, this clonotype turned up many times. The chain carries TRBV7-8 and TRBJ1-5, with a tentative D call TRBD1 (5 bases). V was clipped by 1 base and J by 3 bases, with 22 bases between them. CDR1 and CDR2 from the germline V gene are SGHVS and FQNEAQ. The CDR3 is 19 residues long. Here the CDR3 DNA reads TGTGCCAGCAGCTTAGGGCAGGGTTCTCTTACCTACTCCAATCAGCCCCAGCATTTT. This codes for CASSLGQGSLTYSNQPQHF.

This clonotype showed up many times. This rearrangement joins TRBV5-5 to TRBJ2-3, with TRBD2 matching 9 bases. After removal of 0 bases from V and 0 bases from J, the junction contained 2 bases not matched to a gene. The V gene's germline CDR1 is SGHKS and CDR2 YYEKEE (reference sequence). The CDR3 extends over 16 amino acids. CDR3 sequence (DNA): TGTGCCAGCAGCTTGGGACTAGCGGTTAGCACAGATACGCAGTATTTT. Translated, it gives CASSLGLAVSTDTQYF.

This clonotype appeared many times. In DNA form, the CDR3 reads TGTGCCAGCAGCCAACTAGCGGGGGGTGGTGAGACCCAGTACTTC. As protein: CASSQLAGGGETQYF. V usage is TRBV14 and J usage is TRBJ2-5; TRBD2 matches 11 bases. The length of the CDR3 is 15 residues. Trimming removed 2 bases from V and 5 bases from J; junction bases left unmatched: 4. Germline CDR1 SGHDN, CDR2 FVKESK. The full variable domain, its missing parts supplied by reference TRBV14 and TRBJ2-5, is EAGVTQFPSHSVIEKGQTVTLRCDPISGHDNLYWYRRVMGKEIKFLLHFVKESKQDESGMPNNRFLAERTGGTYSTLKVQPAELEDSGVYFCASSQLAGGGETQYFGPGTRLLVL.

The gene calls are TRBV6-1 and TRBJ2-2; 8 bases align to TRBD2. Germline V gene data show CDR1 as MNHNS and CDR2 as SASEGT. The CDR3 spans 18 residues. V shed 2 bases and J 1 base; nucleotides not matched to a gene: 9. CDR3 loop: CASSEWQLAVKNTGELFF. CDR3 in DNA: TGTGCCAGCAGTGAATGGCAACTAGCGGTGAAGAACACCGGGGAGCTGTTTTTT.

At least ten counts were recorded for this clonotype. This rearrangement joins TRBV6-2 or TRBV6-3 to TRBJ1-1; a weak D match, TRBD1 (6 bases). The germline V gene encodes CDR1 MNHEY and CDR2 SVGEGT. This CDR3 region has 13 residues. Between the trimmed V and J ends, which lost 4 bases and 6 bases, there was a span of 12 bases. CDR3 sequence: CASSSYQGPEAFF. The CDR3 DNA reads as TGTGCCAGCAGTTCCTATCAGGGGCCTGAAGCTTTCTTT.

The sample holds many counts of this clonotype. J is TRBJ1-1 and V is TRBV6-6, with a weak D call TRBD1 (6 bases). CDR3 length: 14 residues. The germline CDR1 and CDR2 sequences are MNHNY and SVGAGI (reference sequence). The ends were cut back, 1 base at V and 1 base at J, with 7 bases in the middle. CDR3 nucleotide sequence: TGTGCCAGCAGTTACTGGGGGCAGAACACTGAAGCTTTCTTT. Its translation is CASSYWGQNTEAFF.

This clonotype has a handful of counts. One junction end does not reproduce the germline sequence, and a read error may be involved. The CDR3 loop is CDSTRENYNSPLHF. The CDR3 nucleotides read TGTGACAGCACCCGGGAAAACTATAATTCACCCCTCCACTTT. The V gene is TRBV6-1, the J gene TRBJ1-6; no reliable D call. The CDR3 runs 14 residues. Germline V gene lookup returns CDR1 MNHNS and CDR2 SASEGT.

The CDR3 here is CASSAGAGSYGYTF. The CDR3 region has the DNA TGTGCCAGCAGTGCGGGGGCAGGGAGCTATGGCTACACCTTC. The rearrangement uses TRBV6-1 and TRBJ1-2; tentative D call: TRBD1 (6 bases). The CDR3 is 14 residues long. CDR1 and CDR2 from the germline V gene are MNHNS and SASEGT. Trimming shortened V by 4 bases and J by 4 bases, and 13 bases separated the two germline ends.

This clonotype was counted between two and nine times. One junction end disagrees with the germline gene, perhaps due to a read error. V and J are TRBV15 and TRBJ2-2; D gene uncertain. CDR1 is LNHNV and CDR2 is YYDKDF in the germline V gene (reference sequence). The CDR3 loop spans 16 amino acids. CDR3 region: CAASSFETLNTGELFF. The CDR3 DNA reads TGTGCCGCCAGCAGCTTTGAGACACTTAACACCGGGGAGCTGTTTTTT.

V and J are TRBV6-5 and TRBJ1-2; TRBD1 agrees at 7 bases. The germline V gene has CDR1 MNHEY and CDR2 SVGAGI. The J segment lost 0 bases and the V segment lost 1 base, leaving 5 bases of the junction unmatched. The CDR3 covers 16 residues. This CDR3 reads CASSYYGTASNYGYTF. The CDR3 DNA sequence: TGTGCCAGCAGTTACTATGGGACAGCCTCTAACTATGGCTACACCTTC.

The table lists this clonotype with many counts. V and J are TRBV6-1 and TRBJ1-1; D is perhaps TRBD1 (5 bases). Germline CDR1 and CDR2: MNHNS and SASEGT. V lost 6 bases and J 1 base, leaving 12 bases between the germline ends. This CDR3 contains 14 residues. In nucleotides, the CDR3 is TGTGCCAGCAGCTCCCAGGGTGCGAACACTGAAGCTTTCTTT. Protein sequence: CASSSQGANTEAFF.

The CDR3 bases are TGTGCCTGGAGTGTACGGCCGGGGGTCAGTAATGAAAAACTGTTTTTT. Its protein is CAWSVRPGVSNEKLFF. The genes are TRBV30 and TRBJ1-4, with TRBD1 as a possible D gene (5 bases). The germline V gene has CDR1 GTSNPN and CDR2 SVGIG (reference sequence). The CDR3 sequence is 16 residues long. The germline V and J ends were trimmed by 0 bases and 4 bases, with 15 bases remaining between them.

This clonotype came up many times. The gene calls are TRBV6-1 and TRBJ1-1, with 11 bases matching TRBD1. J gave up 4 bases and V 10 bases, and 8 bases lay outside the gene matches. Germline V CDR1 and CDR2: MNHNS, SASEGT. The CDR3 contains 14 residues. The CDR3 bases are TGTGCCACCATGGACAGGGGGCTAACCACTGAAGCTTTCTTT. Protein: CATMDRGLTTEAFF.

The rearrangement links TRBV20-1 to TRBJ2-3, with 13 bases that match TRBD2. This CDR3 has 15 amino acids. Germline V gene sequence: CDR1 DFQATT, CDR2 SNEGSKA (reference sequence). V trimming: 0 bases; J trimming: 6 bases; junction bases outside the gene matches: 3. The CDR3 protein is CSARDRTSGGDTQYF. CDR3 nucleotides: TGCAGTGCTAGAGACCGGACTAGCGGGGGTGATACGCAGTATTTT.

The CDR3 loop reads CASSELAGGRKTQYF. DNA of the CDR3: TGTGCCAGCAGTGAGCTAGCGGGAGGGCGGAAGACCCAGTACTTC. The V call is TRBV6-1, the J call TRBJ2-5; TRBD2 aligns across 12 bases. From germline, CDR1 is MNHNS and CDR2 SASEGT. CDR3 length: 15 residues. J was trimmed by 6 bases and V by 3 bases; bases with no gene match: 5.

In its sample, this clonotype was seen many times. The chain links TRBV11-3 to TRBJ2-3; D gene unclear. The CDR3 is 15 residues long. Deletions cut 1 base from V and 2 bases from J, with 10 bases between. Germline V gives CDR1 SGHNT, CDR2 YENEEA. The CDR3: CASSLGGLVTDTQYF. Here the CDR3 DNA reads TGTGCCAGCAGCTTAGGAGGTCTGGTCACAGATACGCAGTATTTT. Drawing the rest from reference TRBV11-3 and TRBJ2-3, the complete variable domain is EAGVVQSPRYKIIEKKQPVAFWCNPISGHNTLYWYLQNLGQGPELLIRYENEEAVDDSQLPKDRFSAERLKGVDSTLKIQPAELGDSAVYLCASSLGGLVTDTQYFGPGTRLTVL.

A remark on this clonotype: A read error may be the cause here, since a much bigger clone is one base away. This rearrangement joins TRBV20-1 to TRBJ2-7; tentatively, D is TRBD2 (6 bases). This CDR3 is 15 amino acids long. Germline loops: CDR1 DFQATT, CDR2 SNEGSKA (reference sequence). Trimming took 5 bases from V and 4 from J, leaving 21 bases between them. The chain's CDR3 is CSAARGNSARYEQYF. As DNA, the CDR3 is TGCAGTGCTGCCCGGGGGAACTCAGCGAGGTACGAGCAGTACTTC.

This clonotype was picked up many times. The chain links TRBV20-1 to TRBJ1-4; D not certain. The CDR3 contains 13 residues. The ends were cut back, 7 bases at V and 0 bases at J, with 9 bases in the middle. Germline V gene lookup returns CDR1 DFQATT and CDR2 SNEGSKA (reference sequence). The CDR3 DNA follows: TGCAGTGTTATCTTGGCAACTAATGAAAAACTGTTTTTT. This encodes CSVILATNEKLFF.

The chain links TRBV5-1 to TRBJ2-1; no clear D gene. CDR1 and CDR2 (germline): SGHRS, YFSETQ. The CDR3 contains 15 residues. Trimming shortened V by 2 bases and J by 5 bases, and 14 bases separated the two germline ends. The CDR3 is CASSLTTYSDNEQFF. CDR3 nucleotides: TGCGCCAGCAGCTTAACCACTTATTCAGACAATGAGCAGTTCTTC.

The CDR3 region has the DNA TGTGCCAGCAGCTTACGGCTTGGGAGGCAGTCCTACGAGCAGTACTTC. It translates to CASSLRLGRQSYEQYF. The rearrangement links TRBV11-2 to TRBJ2-7, with a tentative D call TRBD2 (6 bases). Germline V gives CDR1 SGHAT, CDR2 FQNNGV. This CDR3 has 16 amino acids. V lost 2 bases, J lost 1 base, and 15 bases lay in between.

This clonotype was counted at least ten times. The chain joins TRBV12-3 or TRBV12-4 to TRBJ2-3, with 11 bases lining up with TRBD1. The trim removed 6 bases at V and 0 bases at J, leaving 8 bases unmatched. This CDR3 is built from 17 residues. The CDR3 loop is CASRGQGGTSSTDTQYF. Here the CDR3 DNA reads TGTGCCAGCAGGGGACAGGGGGGTACCTCTAGCACAGATACGCAGTATTTT.

There are many counts of this clonotype. The chain uses TRBV5-1 and TRBJ2-5, with D possibly called TRBD1 or TRBD2 (5 bases each). Trimming stripped 7 bases from V and 4 bases from J, with 14 bases between. The CDR3 consists of 13 residues. From germline, CDR1 is SGHRS and CDR2 YFSETQ. CDR3 region: CASAPNGGETQYF. The CDR3 region has the DNA TGCGCCAGCGCCCCGAATGGGGGAGAGACCCAGTACTTC.

This clonotype was counted at least ten times. V and J are TRBV9 and TRBJ2-7, with D perhaps matching TRBD2 (5 bases). The CDR3 has 13 amino acids. CDR1 and CDR2 (germline): SGDLS, YYNGEE. Trimming shortened V by 0 bases and J by 6 bases, and 10 bases separated the two germline ends. The chain's CDR3 is CASSVARDSEQYF. For the CDR3, the DNA is TGTGCCAGCAGCGTAGCGAGGGATTCCGAGCAGTACTTC.

A few counts support this clonotype. This chain joins TRBV18 and TRBJ1-4; possibly TRBD1 for D (6 bases). Germline V gene data show CDR1 as KGHSH and CDR2 as LQKENI. The length of the CDR3 is 17 residues. V was cut by 0 bases and J by 7 bases, with 18 bases left in between. CDR3 protein: CASSPPTGSRELEKLFF. In DNA, the CDR3 is TGTGCCAGCTCACCACCGACAGGTTCCCGGGAACTTGAAAAACTGTTTTTT.

This clonotype was detected only a few times. The V gene is TRBV20-1, the J gene TRBJ2-2; TRBD1 is a possible D gene (5 bases). This CDR3 comprises 16 residues. Trimming cost V 2 bases and J 3 bases, with 16 bases left between them. Germline CDR1 is DFQATT and CDR2 is SNEGSKA (reference sequence). The CDR3 coding sequence is TGCAGTGCTAGATCCTTCCCTGGACAAGACACCGGGGAGCTGTTTTTT. Its protein product is CSARSFPGQDTGELFF.

This clonotype showed up many times. This chain links TRBV9 with TRBJ1-1, with D possibly matching TRBD1 (6 bases). The CDR3 contains 15 residues. Trimming stripped 3 bases from V and 0 bases from J, with 12 bases between. The germline CDR1 and CDR2 sequences are SGDLS and YYNGEE. The CDR3 region has the DNA TGTGCCAGCAGCGCATCGACAGGCCTGAACACTGAAGCTTTCTTT. Amino acid sequence: CASSASTGLNTEAFF.

This clonotype was detected only a few times. A clone one base away is much larger, so this may be a read error. The chain employs TRBV11-2 and TRBJ1-1; D is perhaps TRBD1 (5 bases). With 7 bases removed from V and 5 bases from J, the gap between germline ends came to 14 bases. Germline V lookup: CDR1 SGHAT, CDR2 FQNNGV. The CDR3 has 13 amino acids. The CDR3, as DNA: TGTGCCAGCACCCGGGGACGGAGGACTGAAGCTTTCTTT. Protein sequence: CASTRGRRTEAFF. Together with reference TRBV11-2 and TRBJ1-1, the CDR3 gives the full variable domain: EAGVAQSPRYKIIEKRQSVAFWCNPISGHATLYWYQQILGQGPKLLIQFQNNGVVDDSQLPKDRFSAERLKGVDSTLKIQPAKLEDSAVYLCASTRGRRTEAFFGQGTRLTVV.

This chain uses TRBV29-1 with TRBJ2-2; D unclear. Germline lookup yields CDR1 SQVTM and CDR2 ANQGSEA. The CDR3 has 12 amino acids. V was clipped by 5 bases and J by 6 bases, with 10 bases between them. CDR3 bases: TGCAGCGTTAGGCCGCCGGCCGGGGAGCTGTTTTTT. Translation: CSVRPPAGELFF.

This clonotype was found many times. J is TRBJ1-2 and V is TRBV6-1; D perhaps matches TRBD1 (5 bases). The germline V gene encodes CDR1 MNHNS and CDR2 SASEGT. Trimming shortened V by 6 bases and J by 8 bases, and 19 bases separated the two germline ends. This CDR3 spans 14 amino acids. In DNA form, the CDR3 reads TGTGCCAGCAGCGGTAACCGGGACGGGGGAGGCTACACCTTC. Translation gives CASSGNRDGGGYTF.

This clonotype was observed many times. V gene TRBV20-1 combines with J gene TRBJ2-7, with TRBD1 identical over 7 bases. There are 17 residues in the CDR3. The V segment lost 3 bases and the J segment 0 bases; nucleotides outside the gene matches: 14. Germline CDR1 DFQATT, CDR2 SNEGSKA (reference sequence). The CDR3 loop is CSASPLLSGTDSYEQYF. CDR3 sequence (DNA): TGCAGTGCTAGTCCCCTCCTATCCGGGACAGACTCCTACGAGCAGTACTTC.

This clonotype appeared a few times. This chain joins TRBV6-1 and TRBJ1-2; TRBD1 might be the D (6 bases). CDR3 length: 13 amino acids. V shed 6 bases and J shed 2 bases, with 10 bases lying between them. Germline CDR1 reads MNHNS; CDR2 reads SASEGT. CDR3 in amino acids: CASRPTGNYGYTF. CDR3 DNA: TGTGCCAGCAGACCCACAGGGAACTATGGCTACACCTTC.